Listed here are 16 T cell receptor beta chains from one sample, sequenced in a study of early T cells in non-severe SARS-CoV-2 infection. TCRdb processed the 5' RACE reads anew with MiXCR; each CDR3 protein has one entry. The table includes 57,000 or so distinct CDR3 sequences, around 12% detected once. This specimen consisted of whole blood, obtained at baseline. The receptors stem from an adult who was a healthcare worker with PCR-confirmed SARS-CoV-2 infection or an uninfected control (not recorded which). The donor label of this sample is uncertain.

This clonotype was seen a few times. This chain connects TRBV5-1 to TRBJ1-2; D is unclear. The CDR3 has 15 amino acids. V was shortened by 0 bases and J by 2 bases, with 11 bases between the two germline ends. Germline V gene data show CDR1 as SGHRS and CDR2 as YFSETQ. CDR3 region: CASSLELQKNYGYTF. In DNA, the CDR3 is TGCGCCAGCAGCTTGGAACTTCAGAAAAACTATGGCTACACCTTC.

This clonotype turned up a few times. The chain is built from TRBV7-9 and TRBJ2-7; 9 bases align to TRBD2. CDR1 SEHNR and CDR2 FQNEAQ come from the germline V gene (reference sequence). This CDR3 is built from 15 residues. V shed 2 bases, J shed 2 bases, and the junction held 4 bases outside the gene matches. For the CDR3, the DNA is TGTGCCAGCAGCTTATCTAGCGGGGTTCCCTACGAGCAGTACGTC. Translated, it gives CASSLSSGVPYEQYV.

This clonotype was found a few times. This rearrangement joins TRBV6-2 or TRBV6-3 to TRBJ2-7, with a weak D call TRBD2 (5 bases). The V gene lost 7 bases and the J gene lost 3 bases, with 22 bases spanning the gap. Germline assignment: CDR1 MNHEY and CDR2 SVGEGT. The CDR3 sequence is 16 residues long. Written as DNA, the CDR3 is TGTGCCAGCACTTCGGGGTCGGCCCTCTCGAACTACGAGCAGTACGTC. Amino acids: CASTSGSALSNYEQYV.

The table lists this clonotype with a few counts. This chain connects TRBV3-1 to TRBJ1-2, with a tentative D call TRBD1 (5 bases). The V end was cut by 4 bases, the J end by 12 bases, with 21 bases between. There are 14 residues in the CDR3. Germline V CDR1 and CDR2: LGHDT, YNNKEL (reference sequence). CDR3 protein: CASSPRYRRTENTF. The CDR3 region has the DNA TGTGCCAGCAGCCCAAGGTACAGGCGAACGGAGAACACCTTC.

This chain links TRBV7-6 with TRBJ2-3; tentatively, D is TRBD1 (5 bases). The germline V gene has CDR1 SGHVS and CDR2 FNYEAQ. V was clipped by 5 bases and J by 0 bases, with 18 bases between them. The CDR3 sequence is 17 residues long. The CDR3 is CASSQPKGPLSTDTQYF. Here the CDR3 DNA reads TGTGCCAGCAGCCAACCAAAGGGGCCCCTGAGCACAGATACGCAGTATTTT.

The CDR3 region has the DNA TGCAGTGCTAGAGATAGGTCTAGCGGGGGGGAAAACACCGGGGAGCTGTTTTTT. Translated: CSARDRSSGGENTGELFF. V is TRBV20-1 and J is TRBJ2-2, with 12 positions matching TRBD2. Germline values: CDR1 DFQATT, CDR2 SNEGSKA (reference sequence). The CDR3 has 18 amino acids. V dropped 0 bases and J dropped 2; count of bases not matched to a gene: 7.

This clonotype was seen more than once but under ten times. The chain has TRBV12-3 or TRBV12-4 and TRBJ1-5, with 9 nucleotides matching TRBD1. The ends lost 6 bases at V and 3 bases at J; junction bases unmatched: 6. The CDR3 loop spans 15 amino acids. CDR3 nucleotide sequence: TGTGCCAGCAGCCCGGACAGGGGACTCAATCAGCCCCAGCATTTT. Translating gives CASSPDRGLNQPQHF.

The CDR3 protein is CASSPTADYEQYV. In DNA form, the CDR3 reads TGTGCCAGCTCACCGACCGCTGACTACGAGCAGTACGTC. The chain combines TRBV18 with TRBJ2-7; D unresolved. Trimming cost V 3 bases and J 3 bases, with 9 bases left between them. The length of the CDR3 is 13 residues. Germline V gene lookup returns CDR1 KGHSH and CDR2 LQKENI.

V is TRBV29-1 and J is TRBJ2-3, with D perhaps matching TRBD1 or TRBD2 (5 bases each). The V end lost 7 bases, the J end lost 7 bases, and 12 bases lay between the germline ends. Looked up from germline, CDR1 is SQVTM and CDR2 is ANQGSEA. The CDR3 contains 11 residues. CDR3 sequence reads: CSAGPLNTQYF. Written as DNA, the CDR3 is TGCAGCGCGGGGCCTTTAAATACGCAGTATTTT.

This clonotype was observed a few times. The CDR3 sequence: CASSQPPETQYF. The CDR3 DNA follows: TGCGCCAGCAGCCAACCACCAGAGACCCAGTACTTC. This chain joins TRBV4-1 and TRBJ2-5; D gene unclear. The V and J ends lost 2 bases and 4 bases respectively, with 5 bases between them. CDR1 MGHRA and CDR2 YSYEKL come from the germline V gene. The CDR3 extends over 12 amino acids.

Only a few counts were recorded for this clonotype. The chain combines TRBV5-4 with TRBJ2-5; the D is unclear. CDR3 length equals 14 residues. CDR1 is SGHNT, CDR2 YYREEE, per germline (reference sequence). Trimming stripped 1 base from V and 0 bases from J, with 7 bases between. The CDR3 protein is CASSLRANQETQYF. For the CDR3, the DNA is TGTGCCAGCAGCTTGCGGGCAAACCAAGAGACCCAGTACTTC. Using reference TRBV5-4 and TRBJ2-5 for the parts outside the CDR3, the full variable domain is ETGVTQSPTHLIKTRGQQVTLRCSSQSGHNTVSWYQQALGQGPQFIFQYYREEENGRGNFPPRFSGLQFPNYSSELNVNALELDDSALYLCASSLRANQETQYFGPGTRLLVL.

The chain recombines TRBV30 with TRBJ2-3; D gene ambiguous. The CDR3 contains 12 residues. Germline V lookup: CDR1 GTSNPN, CDR2 SVGIG (reference sequence). The ends were cut back, 2 bases at V and 8 bases at J, with 11 bases in the middle. The CDR3 coding sequence is TGTGCCTGGAGTATGTTGCAGGCTACGCAGTATTTT. Its translation is CAWSMLQATQYF.

The gene calls are TRBV12-3 or TRBV12-4 and TRBJ2-3; a possible D gene is TRBD2 (7 bases). Trimming took off 4 bases at V and 2 bases at J, with 16 bases between the two ends. The CDR3 contains 16 residues. For the CDR3, the DNA is TGTGCCAGCAGTTGGGGGGGGCAAGCGGCCACAGATACGCAGTATTTT. As protein: CASSWGGQAATDTQYF.

J is TRBJ1-1 and V is TRBV15, with unresolved D. Germline loops: CDR1 LNHNV, CDR2 YYDKDF (reference sequence). The CDR3 spans 14 residues. Trimming cost V 1 base and J 3 bases, with 9 bases left between them. The CDR3 reads CATSRAAGHTEAFF. For the CDR3, the DNA is TGTGCCACCAGCAGAGCCGCAGGTCACACTGAAGCTTTCTTT. The variable domain in full, with the rest retrieved from reference TRBV15 and TRBJ1-1, is DAMVIQNPRYQVTQFGKPVTLSCSQTLNHNVMYWYQQKSSQAPKLLFHYYDKDFNNEADTPDNFQSRRPNTSFCFLDIRSPGLGDTAMYLCATSRAAGHTEAFFGQGTRLTVV.

This clonotype was observed at least ten times. The rearrangement joins TRBV12-3 or TRBV12-4 to TRBJ1-2; D unclear. V shed 8 bases and J shed 6 bases, with 16 bases lying between them. The CDR3 contains 13 residues. The CDR3 DNA reads as TGTGCCAGCTCCCTCGCCCGCCGACATGGCTACACCTTC. Translation gives CASSLARRHGYTF.

This clonotype has at least ten counts. The chain joins TRBV2 to TRBJ2-3; either TRBD1 or TRBD2 may fit D (5 bases each). With 6 bases removed from V and 2 bases from J, the gap between germline ends came to 12 bases. Germline loops: CDR1 SNHLY, CDR2 FYNNEI. The CDR3 extends over 14 amino acids. As DNA, the CDR3 is TGTGCCAGCAGCAAGGGACCATACACAGATACGCAGTATTTT. The encoded protein is CASSKGPYTDTQYF.